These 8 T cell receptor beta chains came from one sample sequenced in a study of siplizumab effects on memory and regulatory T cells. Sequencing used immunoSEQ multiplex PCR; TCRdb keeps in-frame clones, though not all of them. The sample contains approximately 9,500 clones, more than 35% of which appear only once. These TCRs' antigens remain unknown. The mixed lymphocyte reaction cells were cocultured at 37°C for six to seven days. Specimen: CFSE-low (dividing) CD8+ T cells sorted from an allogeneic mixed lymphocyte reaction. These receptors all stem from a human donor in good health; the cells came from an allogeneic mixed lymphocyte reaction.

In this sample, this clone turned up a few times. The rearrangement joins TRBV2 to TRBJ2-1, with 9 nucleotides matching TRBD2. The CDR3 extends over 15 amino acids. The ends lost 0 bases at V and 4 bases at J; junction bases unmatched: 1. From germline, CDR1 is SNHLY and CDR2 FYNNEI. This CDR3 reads CASSEATSGYNEQFF. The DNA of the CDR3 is TGTGCCAGCAGTGAAGCGACTAGCGGTTACAATGAGCAGTTCTTC.

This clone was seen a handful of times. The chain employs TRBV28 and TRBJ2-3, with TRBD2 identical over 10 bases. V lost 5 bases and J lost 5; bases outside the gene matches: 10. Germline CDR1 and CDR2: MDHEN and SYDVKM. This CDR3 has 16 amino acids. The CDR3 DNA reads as TGTGCCAGCAGTCTATTAAGCGGGGGGGTGAAAGATACGCAGTATTTT. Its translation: CASSLLSGGVKDTQYF.

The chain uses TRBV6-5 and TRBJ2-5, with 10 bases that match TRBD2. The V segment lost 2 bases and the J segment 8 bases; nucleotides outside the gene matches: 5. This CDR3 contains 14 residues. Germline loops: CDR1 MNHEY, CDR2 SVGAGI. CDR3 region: CASSYGASGGTQYF. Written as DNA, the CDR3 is TGTGCCAGCAGTTACGGGGCTAGCGGGGGCACCCAGTACTTC.

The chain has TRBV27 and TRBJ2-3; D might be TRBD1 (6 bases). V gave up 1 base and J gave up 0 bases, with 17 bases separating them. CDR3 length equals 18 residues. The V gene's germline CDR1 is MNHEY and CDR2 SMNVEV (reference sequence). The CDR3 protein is CASSLLGGLPPSTDTQYF. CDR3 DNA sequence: TGTGCCAGCAGTTTATTAGGGGGTTTACCACCAAGCACAGATACGCAGTATTTT.

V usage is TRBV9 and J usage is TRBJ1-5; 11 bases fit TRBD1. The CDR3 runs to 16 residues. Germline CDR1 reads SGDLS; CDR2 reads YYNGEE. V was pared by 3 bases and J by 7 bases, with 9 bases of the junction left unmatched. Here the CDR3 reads CASSGGGQGVGQPQHF. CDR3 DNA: TGTGCCAGCAGCGGGGGGGGACAGGGGGTCGGCCAGCCCCAGCATTTT. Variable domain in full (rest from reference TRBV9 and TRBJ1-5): DSGVTQTPKHLITATGQRVTLRCSPRSGDLSVYWYQQSLDQGLQFLIQYYNGEERAKGNILERFSAQQFPDLHSELNLSSLELGDSALYFCASSGGGQGVGQPQHFGDGTRLSIL.

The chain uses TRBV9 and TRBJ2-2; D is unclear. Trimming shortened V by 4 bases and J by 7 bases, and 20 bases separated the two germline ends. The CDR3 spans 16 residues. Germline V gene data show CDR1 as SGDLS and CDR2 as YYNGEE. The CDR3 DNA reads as TGTGCCAGCAGCCCCCTTTCCTTTGACACCCTCGGGGAGCTGTTTTTT. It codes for CASSPLSFDTLGELFF.

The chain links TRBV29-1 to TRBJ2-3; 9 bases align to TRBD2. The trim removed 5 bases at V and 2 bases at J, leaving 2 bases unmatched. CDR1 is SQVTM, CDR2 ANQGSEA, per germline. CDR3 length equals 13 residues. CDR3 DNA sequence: TGCAGCGTTCTAGCGGGGCTCACAGATACGCAGTATTTT. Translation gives CSVLAGLTDTQYF.

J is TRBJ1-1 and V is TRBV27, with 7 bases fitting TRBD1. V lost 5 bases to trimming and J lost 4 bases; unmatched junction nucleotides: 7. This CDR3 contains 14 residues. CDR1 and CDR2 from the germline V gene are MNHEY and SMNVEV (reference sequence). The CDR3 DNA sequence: TGTGCCAGCAGTCCACAGGGGAGGGGCACTGAAGCTTTCTTT. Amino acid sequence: CASSPQGRGTEAFF.